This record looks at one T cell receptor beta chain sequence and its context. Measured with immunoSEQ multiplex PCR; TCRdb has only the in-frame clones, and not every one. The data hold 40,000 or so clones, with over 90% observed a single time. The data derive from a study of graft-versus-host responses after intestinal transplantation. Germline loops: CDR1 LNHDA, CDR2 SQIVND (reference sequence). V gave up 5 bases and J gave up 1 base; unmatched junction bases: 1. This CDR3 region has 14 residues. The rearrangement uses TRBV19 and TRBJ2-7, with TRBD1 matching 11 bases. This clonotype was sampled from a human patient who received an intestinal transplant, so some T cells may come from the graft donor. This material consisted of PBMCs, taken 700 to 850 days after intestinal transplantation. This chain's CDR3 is CASSWDRGSYEQYF. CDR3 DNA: TGTGCCAGTAGTTGGGACAGGGGGTCCTACGAGCAGTACTTC.